This T cell receptor (beta chain) was sequenced during a study of blood T cell repertoires in COVID-19. In the study overall: Sites in the United States, Italy and Spain provided acute and convalescent COVID-19 samples. PBMCs, B-cell-depleted T cells, or T cells provided the cDNA or gDNA that made up the material.

TCRdb keeps only in-frame clones here, not all; method: immunoSEQ multiplex PCR. This sample carries around 55,000 clones, 75% to 85% of them seen once, and the ten largest clones take roughly 13%. Germline CDR1 and CDR2: SGHRS and YFSETQ. The CDR3 is 16 amino acids. V dropped 0 bases and J dropped 6 bases, with 19 bases sitting between them. The source of this sequence is a human donor in a cohort sampled during active COVID-19. Sequences were obtained from peripheral blood. This rearrangement joins TRBV5-1 to TRBJ2-7; D may be TRBD1 (6 bases). The CDR3 loop is CASSLGFMGARSEQYF. The CDR3 DNA sequence: TGCGCCAGCAGCTTGGGCTTTATGGGGGCGCGGAGCGAGCAGTACTTC.